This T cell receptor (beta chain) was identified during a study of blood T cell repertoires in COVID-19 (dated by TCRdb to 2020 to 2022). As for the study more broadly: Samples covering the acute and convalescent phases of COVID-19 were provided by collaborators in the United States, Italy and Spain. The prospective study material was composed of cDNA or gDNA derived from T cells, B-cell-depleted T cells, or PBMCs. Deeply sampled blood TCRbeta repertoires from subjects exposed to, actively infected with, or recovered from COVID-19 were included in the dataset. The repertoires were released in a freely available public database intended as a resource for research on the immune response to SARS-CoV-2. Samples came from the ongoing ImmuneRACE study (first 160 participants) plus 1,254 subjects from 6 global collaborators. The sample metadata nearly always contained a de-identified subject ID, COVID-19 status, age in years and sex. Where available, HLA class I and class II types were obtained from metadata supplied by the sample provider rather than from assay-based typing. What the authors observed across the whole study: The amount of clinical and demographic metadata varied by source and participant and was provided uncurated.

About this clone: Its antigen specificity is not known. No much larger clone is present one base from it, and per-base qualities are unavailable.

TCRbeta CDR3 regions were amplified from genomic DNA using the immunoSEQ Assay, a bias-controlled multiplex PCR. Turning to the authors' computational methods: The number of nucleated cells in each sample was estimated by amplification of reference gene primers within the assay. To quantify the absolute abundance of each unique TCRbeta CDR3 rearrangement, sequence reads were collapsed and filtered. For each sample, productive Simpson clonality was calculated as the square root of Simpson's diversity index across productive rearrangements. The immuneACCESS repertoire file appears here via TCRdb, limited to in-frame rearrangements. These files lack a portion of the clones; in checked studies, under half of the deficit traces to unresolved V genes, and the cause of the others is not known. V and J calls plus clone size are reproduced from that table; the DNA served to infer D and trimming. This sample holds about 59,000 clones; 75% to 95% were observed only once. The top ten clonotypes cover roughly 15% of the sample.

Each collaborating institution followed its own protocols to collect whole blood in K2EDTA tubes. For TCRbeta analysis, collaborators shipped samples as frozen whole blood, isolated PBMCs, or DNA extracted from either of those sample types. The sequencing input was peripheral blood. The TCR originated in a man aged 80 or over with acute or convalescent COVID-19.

The DNA sequence is as follows: TGCGCCAGCAGCCTTCTGGACAGGTTCAGTGAAAAACTGTTTTTT. It codes for CASSLLDRFSEKLFF. Rearrangement joined TRBV4-1 to TRBJ1-4; 7 bases in the junction line up with TRBD1. Trimming removed 4 bases from V and 7 bases from J; the gene matches leave 9 bases unexplained. The CDR1 and CDR2 encoded by the germline V gene are MGHRA and YSYEKL. The cysteine opens and the phenylalanine closes a CDR3 of 15 amino acids. Just the 45-base CDR3 DNA is kept, in frame starting at base 1.